This entry lists 2 T cell receptor beta chains sequenced from one sample in a study of blood T cell repertoires in COVID-19. Assay used: immunoSEQ multiplex PCR; TCRdb lists only in-frame clones, some missing. Among about 480,000 clones listed, about 91% were seen once. Sequenced: peripheral blood. Receptors originate from a woman in her forties or fifties with COVID-19, enrolled during active disease.

The chain couples TRBV27 to TRBJ2-3; D gene unclear. V lost 5 bases and J lost 2, with 5 bases in between. The CDR3 contains 12 residues. Germline V gene sequence: CDR1 MNHEY, CDR2 SMNVEV (reference sequence). CDR3 in DNA: TGTGCCAGCAGTCCTAACACAGATACGCAGTATTTT. It translates to CASSPNTDTQYF.

The J gene is TRBJ2-7, the V gene TRBV15; tentatively, D is TRBD2 (5 bases). V was pared by 0 bases and J by 2 bases, with 11 bases between. Germline V gene data show CDR1 as LNHNV and CDR2 as YYDKDF (reference sequence). The CDR3 covers 15 residues. Written as DNA, the CDR3 is TGTGCCACCAGCAGAGAAGCGGCACAGCCCTACGAGCAGTACTTC. Translation gives CATSREAAQPYEQYF.